This TCR beta chain emerged from a study of cytomegalovirus exposure and HLA in healthy donors. On this clone itself: No antigen is known for it.

Broader study findings: In a later analysis, TCR beta V- and J-gene trimming showed a link to a missense DCLRE1C variant. Most CMV-associated TCR beta chains appeared HLA-restricted in a later analysis.

PCR involved 60 Vbeta and 13 Jbeta primers. Produced via immunoSEQ multiplex PCR; TCRdb's table is partial and in-frame only. This table has about 150,000 clones, 75% to 85% appearing once. The sequence was obtained from a human donor in good health. Sequencing was performed on PBMCs.

CDR3 sequence: CASWDRNLYNEQFF. The CDR3 DNA reads as TGTGCCAGCTGGGACAGGAATCTTTACAATGAGCAGTTCTTC. V and J are TRBV28 and TRBJ2-1; 8 bases are a match to TRBD1. This CDR3 has 14 residues. Looked up from germline, CDR1 is MDHEN and CDR2 is SYDVKM. Trimming took 8 bases from V and 4 from J; bases not matched to a gene: 7.